This TCR beta chain was recovered during a study of T cells in narcolepsy. Study-level findings and limits: Some memory CD4+ repertoires had no autoreactive clone sequences. Same-patient CSF and blood CD4+ T cell clonotypes included HCRT-specific and TRIB2-specific autoreactive ones. Reportedly, autoreactive clonotypes were serially detected in patients' blood but not controls'.

The data were produced by immunoSEQ multiplex PCR, yet TCRdb's version contains in-frame clones alone and is incomplete. The sample holds some 30,000 clones, around 87% seen once. This clone is a singleton in its sample. What it recognizes is unknown. CDR3 length: 15 residues. CDR1 and CDR2 from the germline V gene are MNHNY and SVGAGI (reference sequence). The J segment lost 4 bases and the V segment lost 2 bases, leaving 7 bases of the junction unmatched. The receptor's source is a human donor in good health. This chain links TRBV6-6 with TRBJ1-1; 7 nucleotides align to TRBD1. The specimen sequenced was memory (CD45RA-) CD4+ T cells from blood. The CDR3: CASSYPTGRGTEAFF. DNA for the CDR3: TGTGCCAGCAGTTACCCGACAGGGCGCGGCACTGAAGCTTTCTTT.